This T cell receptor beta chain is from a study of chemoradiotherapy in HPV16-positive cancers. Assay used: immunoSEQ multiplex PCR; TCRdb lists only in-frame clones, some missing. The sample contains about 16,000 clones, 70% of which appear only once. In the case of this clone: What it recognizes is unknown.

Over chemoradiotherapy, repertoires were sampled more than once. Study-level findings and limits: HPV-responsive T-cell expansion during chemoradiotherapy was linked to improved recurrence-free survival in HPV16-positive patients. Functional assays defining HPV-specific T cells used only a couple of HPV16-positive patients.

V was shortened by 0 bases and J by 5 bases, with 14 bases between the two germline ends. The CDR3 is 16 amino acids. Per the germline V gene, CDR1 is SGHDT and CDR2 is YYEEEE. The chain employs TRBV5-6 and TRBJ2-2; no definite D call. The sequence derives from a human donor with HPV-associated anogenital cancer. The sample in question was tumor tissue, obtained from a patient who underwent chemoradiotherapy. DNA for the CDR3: TGTGCCAGCAGCTTGGGCCAATCCGGGTGGACCGGGGAGCTGTTTTTT. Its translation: CASSLGQSGWTGELFF. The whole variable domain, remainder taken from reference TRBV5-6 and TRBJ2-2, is DAGVTQSPTHLIKTRGQQVTLRCSPKSGHDTVSWYQQALGQGPQFIFQYYEEEERQRGNFPDRFSGHQFPNYSSELNVNALLLGDSALYLCASSLGQSGWTGELFFGEGSRLTVL.